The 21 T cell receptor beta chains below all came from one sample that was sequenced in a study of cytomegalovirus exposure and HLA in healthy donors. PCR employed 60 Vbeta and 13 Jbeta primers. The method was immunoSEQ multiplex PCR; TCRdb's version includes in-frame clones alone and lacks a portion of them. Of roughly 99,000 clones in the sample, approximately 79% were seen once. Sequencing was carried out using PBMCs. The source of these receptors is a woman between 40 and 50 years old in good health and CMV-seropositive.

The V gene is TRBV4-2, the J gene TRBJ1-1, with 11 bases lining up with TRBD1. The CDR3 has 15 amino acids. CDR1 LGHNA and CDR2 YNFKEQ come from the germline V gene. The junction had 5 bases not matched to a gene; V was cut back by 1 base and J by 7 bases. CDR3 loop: CASSQGGQGALEAFF. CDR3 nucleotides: TGTGCCAGCAGCCAAGGAGGACAGGGGGCACTTGAAGCTTTCTTT.

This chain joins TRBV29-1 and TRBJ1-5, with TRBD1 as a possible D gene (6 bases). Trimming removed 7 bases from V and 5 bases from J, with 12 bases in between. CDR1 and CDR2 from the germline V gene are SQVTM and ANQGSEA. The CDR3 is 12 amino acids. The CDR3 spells CSAGDTYQPQHF. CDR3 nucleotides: TGCAGCGCTGGGGACACTTATCAGCCCCAGCATTTT.

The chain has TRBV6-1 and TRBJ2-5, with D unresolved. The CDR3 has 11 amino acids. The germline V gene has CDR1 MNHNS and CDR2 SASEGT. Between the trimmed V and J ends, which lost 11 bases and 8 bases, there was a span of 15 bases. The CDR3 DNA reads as TGTGCCGGTCGTAGGAGTGACACCCAGTACTTC. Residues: CAGRRSDTQYF.

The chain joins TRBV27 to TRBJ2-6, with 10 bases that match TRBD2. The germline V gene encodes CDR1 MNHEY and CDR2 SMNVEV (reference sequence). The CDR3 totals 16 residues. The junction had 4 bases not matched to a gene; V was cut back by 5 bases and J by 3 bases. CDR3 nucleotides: TGTGCCAGCAGTATCCGGACTAGCGGTGGGGCCAACGTCCTGACTTTC. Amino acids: CASSIRTSGGANVLTF.

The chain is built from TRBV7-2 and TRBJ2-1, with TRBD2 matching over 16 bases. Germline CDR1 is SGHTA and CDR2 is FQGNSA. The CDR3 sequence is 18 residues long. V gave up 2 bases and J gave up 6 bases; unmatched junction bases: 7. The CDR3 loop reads CASSLIPGLAGGFNEQFF. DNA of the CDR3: TGTGCCAGCAGCTTAATTCCGGGACTAGCGGGGGGGTTCAATGAGCAGTTCTTC.

For the CDR3, the DNA is TGTGCCAGCAGCCACGGAGGAAGGACAGGGGAGACTGAAGCTTTCTTT. Residues: CASSHGGRTGETEAFF. This chain uses TRBV6-6 with TRBJ1-1; 9 nucleotides line up with TRBD1. Germline CDR1 and CDR2: MNHNY and SVGAGI (reference sequence). The CDR3 has 16 amino acids. J lost 5 bases, V lost 6 bases, and 13 bases had no gene match.

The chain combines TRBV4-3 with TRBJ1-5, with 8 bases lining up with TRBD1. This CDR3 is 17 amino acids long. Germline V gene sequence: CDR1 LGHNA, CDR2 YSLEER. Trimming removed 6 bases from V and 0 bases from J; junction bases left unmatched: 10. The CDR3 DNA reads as TGCGCCAGCAGTACCCACCGGGACAGGTATAGCAATCAGCCCCAGCATTTT. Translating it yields CASSTHRDRYSNQPQHF.

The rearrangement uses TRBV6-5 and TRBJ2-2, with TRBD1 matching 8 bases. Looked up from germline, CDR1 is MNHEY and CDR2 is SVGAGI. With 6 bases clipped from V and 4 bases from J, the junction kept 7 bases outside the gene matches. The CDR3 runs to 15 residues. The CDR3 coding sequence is TGTGCCAGCAGCCTGGGACAGGTGGGCACCGGGGAGCTGTTTTTT. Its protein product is CASSLGQVGTGELFF.

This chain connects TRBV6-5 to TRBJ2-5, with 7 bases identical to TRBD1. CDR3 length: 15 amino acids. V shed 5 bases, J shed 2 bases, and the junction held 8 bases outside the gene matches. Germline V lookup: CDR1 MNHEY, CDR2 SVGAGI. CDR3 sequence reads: CASSGLRGQQETQYF. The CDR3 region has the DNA TGTGCCAGCAGTGGGCTTAGGGGACAGCAAGAGACCCAGTACTTC.

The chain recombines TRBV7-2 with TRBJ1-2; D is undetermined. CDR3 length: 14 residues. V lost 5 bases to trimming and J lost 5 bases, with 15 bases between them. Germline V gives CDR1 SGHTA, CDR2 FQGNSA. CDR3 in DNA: TGTGCCAGCAGCACCATAGACGGGATTTATGGCTACACCTTC. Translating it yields CASSTIDGIYGYTF. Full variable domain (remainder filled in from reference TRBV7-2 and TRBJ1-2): GAGVSQSPSNKVTEKGKDVELRCDPISGHTALYWYRQSLGQGLEFLIYFQGNSAPDKSGLPSDRFSAERTGGSVSTLTIQRTQQEDSAVYLCASSTIDGIYGYTFGSGTRLTVV.

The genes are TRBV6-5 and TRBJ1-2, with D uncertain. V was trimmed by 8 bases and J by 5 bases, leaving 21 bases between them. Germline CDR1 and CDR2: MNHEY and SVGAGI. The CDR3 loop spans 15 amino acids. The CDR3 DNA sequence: TGTGCCAGCGGCCCGCTTACCAGTCAGTTATATGGCTACACCTTC. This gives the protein CASGPLTSQLYGYTF.

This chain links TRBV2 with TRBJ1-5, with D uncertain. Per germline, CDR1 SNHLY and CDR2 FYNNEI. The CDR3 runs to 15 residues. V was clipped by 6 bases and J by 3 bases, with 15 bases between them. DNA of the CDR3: TGTGCCAGCAGCGCCCTAGGTGAGGACAATCAGCCCCAGCATTTT. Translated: CASSALGEDNQPQHF.

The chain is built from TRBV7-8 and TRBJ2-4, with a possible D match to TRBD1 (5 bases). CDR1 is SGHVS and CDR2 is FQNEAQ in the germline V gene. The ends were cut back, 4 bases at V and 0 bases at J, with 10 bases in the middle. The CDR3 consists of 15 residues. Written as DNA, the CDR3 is TGTGCCAGCAGCTCTGGGGCTCTAGCCAAAAACATTCAGTACTTC. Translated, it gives CASSSGALAKNIQYF.

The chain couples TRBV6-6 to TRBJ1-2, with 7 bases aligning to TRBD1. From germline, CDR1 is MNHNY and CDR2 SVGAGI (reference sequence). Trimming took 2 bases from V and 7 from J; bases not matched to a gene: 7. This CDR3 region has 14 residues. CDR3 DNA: TGTGCCAGCAGTTACGACGGCCAGGGGGGTGGCTACACCTTC. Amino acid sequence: CASSYDGQGGGYTF.

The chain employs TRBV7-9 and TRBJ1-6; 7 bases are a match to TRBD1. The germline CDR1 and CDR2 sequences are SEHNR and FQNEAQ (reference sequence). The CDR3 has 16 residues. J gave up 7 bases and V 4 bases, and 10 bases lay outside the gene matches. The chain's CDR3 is CASSSPAGGKNSPLHF. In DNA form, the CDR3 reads TGTGCCAGCAGCTCCCCCGCAGGGGGTAAGAATTCACCCCTCCACTTT.

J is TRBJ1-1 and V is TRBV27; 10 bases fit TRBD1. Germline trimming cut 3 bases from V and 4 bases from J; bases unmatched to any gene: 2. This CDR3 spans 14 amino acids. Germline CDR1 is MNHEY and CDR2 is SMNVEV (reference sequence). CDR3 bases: TGTGCCAGCAGTTTTAGGACAGGGGGCACTGAAGCTTTCTTT. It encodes CASSFRTGGTEAFF.

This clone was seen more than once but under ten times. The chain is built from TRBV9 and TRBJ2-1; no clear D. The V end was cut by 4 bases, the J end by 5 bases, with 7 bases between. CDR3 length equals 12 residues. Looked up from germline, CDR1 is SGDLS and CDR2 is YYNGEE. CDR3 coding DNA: TGTGCCAGCAGCCTTACTAACAATGAGCAGTTCTTC. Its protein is CASSLTNNEQFF.

For the CDR3, the DNA is TGCAGCGCTCCGACTAGCGGGGGAAATACGCAGTATTTT. This encodes CSAPTSGGNTQYF. The chain recombines TRBV29-1 with TRBJ2-3; TRBD2 aligns across 12 bases. The length of the CDR3 is 13 residues. The V segment lost 7 bases and the J segment 7 bases; nucleotides outside the gene matches: 6. Germline V gene lookup returns CDR1 SQVTM and CDR2 ANQGSEA.

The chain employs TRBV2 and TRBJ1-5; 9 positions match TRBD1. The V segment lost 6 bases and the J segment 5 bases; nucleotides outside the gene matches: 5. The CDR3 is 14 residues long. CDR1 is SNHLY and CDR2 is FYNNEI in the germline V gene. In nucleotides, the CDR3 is TGTGCCAGCAGCAGGGGACAGGGTCATCAGCCCCAGCATTTT. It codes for CASSRGQGHQPQHF.

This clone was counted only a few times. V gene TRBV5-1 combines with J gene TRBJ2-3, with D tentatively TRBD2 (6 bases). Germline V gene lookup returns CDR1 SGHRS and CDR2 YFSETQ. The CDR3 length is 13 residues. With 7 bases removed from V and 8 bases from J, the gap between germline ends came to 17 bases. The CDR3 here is CASGRETSPTQYF. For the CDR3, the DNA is TGCGCCAGCGGCCGGGAGACCAGCCCTACGCAGTATTTT.

CDR3 sequence: CSVARQGLAFF. The CDR3 DNA reads as TGCAGCGTTGCTAGACAGGGGCTAGCTTTCTTT. The chain links TRBV29-1 to TRBJ1-1, with TRBD1 matching over 8 bases. V lost 4 bases to trimming and J lost 10 bases; unmatched junction nucleotides: 5. Per germline, CDR1 SQVTM and CDR2 ANQGSEA. This CDR3 region has 11 residues.